This T cell receptor (beta chain) was obtained from a study of post-analysis software for immune sequencing data. Study overall: Disease courses included relapsing-remitting, secondary progressive and progressive-relapsing multiple sclerosis.

In its sample, this clonotype was seen a few times. Antigen unknown. Whole-study findings and limits: Relative to controls, patients had about 5 TRBV segments at higher frequency, with TRBV5-6, TRBV5-1 and TRBV20-1 among these. When compared against controls, multiple sclerosis patients showed significantly lower normalized Chao1 diversity.

The V gene's germline CDR1 is SQVTM and CDR2 ANQGSEA. The ends were cut back, 3 bases at V and 3 bases at J, with 8 bases in the middle. The CDR3 covers 12 residues. The TCR beta cDNA libraries carried unique molecular identifiers. From roughly 1 to 10 million T cells, 500,000 or so cDNA molecules were obtained. MiXCR was run by TCRdb on the PCR reads, yielding one entry per CDR3 protein. There are 750,000 to 900,000 distinct CDR3 sequences in the sample; about half occur only once, and roughly 4.4% lies in the top ten. The rearrangement joins TRBV29-1 to TRBJ2-5; D gene ambiguous. Material: blood. The sequence came from a girl under 18 with multiple sclerosis. The CDR3 is CSVEPTKETQYF. CDR3 bases: TGCAGCGTTGAGCCCACTAAAGAGACCCAGTACTTC.